This T cell receptor beta chain was sequenced for a study of shared clonotypes between healthy human individuals. Running of the assay took place at deep level. Using immunoSEQ multiplex PCR, the repertoire was profiled, and TCRdb retains in-frame clones only, with some absent. There are about 1,900,000 clones in the sample; over 85% occur only once, and approximately 1% lies in the top ten. CD45RO-negative, CCR7-positively selected cells formed the naive CD8 fraction, excluding terminally differentiated effector memory CD45RA+ cells. Germline V gives CDR1 MGHRA, CDR2 YSYEKL. Deletions cut 0 bases from V and 4 bases from J, with 14 bases between. This CDR3 has 16 residues.

The sequence was obtained from a man aged 18 to 35 in good health. This sequence joins TRBV4-1 and TRBJ2-3, with a tentative D call TRBD2 (6 bases). Sequencing used naive CD8+ T cells sorted from blood. The CDR3 region has the DNA TGCGCCAGCAGCCAAGAAGGAGGGCTAGTCTCAGATACGCAGTATTTT. It translates to CASSQEGGLVSDTQYF.